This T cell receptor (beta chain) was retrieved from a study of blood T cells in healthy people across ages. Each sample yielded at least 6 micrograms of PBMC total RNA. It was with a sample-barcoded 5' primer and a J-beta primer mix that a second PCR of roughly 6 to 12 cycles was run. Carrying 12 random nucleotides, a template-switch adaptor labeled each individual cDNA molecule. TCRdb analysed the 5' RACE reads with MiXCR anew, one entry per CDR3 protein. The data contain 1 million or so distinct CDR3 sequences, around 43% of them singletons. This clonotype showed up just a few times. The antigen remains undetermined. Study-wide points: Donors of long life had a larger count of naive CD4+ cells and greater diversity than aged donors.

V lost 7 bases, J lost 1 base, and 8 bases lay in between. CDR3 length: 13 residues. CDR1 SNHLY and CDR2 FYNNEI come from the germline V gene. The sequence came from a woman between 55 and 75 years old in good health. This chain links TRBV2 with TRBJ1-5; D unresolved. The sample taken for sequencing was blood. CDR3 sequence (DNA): TGTGCCAGCATATCGGGGAGCAATCAGCCCCAGCATTTT. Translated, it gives CASISGSNQPQHF.